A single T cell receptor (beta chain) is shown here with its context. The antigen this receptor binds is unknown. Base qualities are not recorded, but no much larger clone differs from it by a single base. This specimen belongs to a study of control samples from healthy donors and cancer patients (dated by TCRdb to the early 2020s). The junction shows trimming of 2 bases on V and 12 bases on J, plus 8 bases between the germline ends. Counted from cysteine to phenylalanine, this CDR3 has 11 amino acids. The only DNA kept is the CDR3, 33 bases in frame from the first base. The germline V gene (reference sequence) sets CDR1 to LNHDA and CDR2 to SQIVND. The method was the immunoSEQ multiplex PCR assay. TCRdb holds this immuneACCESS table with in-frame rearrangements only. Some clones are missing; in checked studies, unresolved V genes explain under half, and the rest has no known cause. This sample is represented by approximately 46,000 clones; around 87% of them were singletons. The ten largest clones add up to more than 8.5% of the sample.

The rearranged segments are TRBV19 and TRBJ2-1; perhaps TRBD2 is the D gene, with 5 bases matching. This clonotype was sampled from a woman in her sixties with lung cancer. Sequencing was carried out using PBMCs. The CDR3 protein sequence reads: CASSIRGRQFF. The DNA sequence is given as TGTGCCAGTAGTATACGAGGGAGGCAGTTCTTC.